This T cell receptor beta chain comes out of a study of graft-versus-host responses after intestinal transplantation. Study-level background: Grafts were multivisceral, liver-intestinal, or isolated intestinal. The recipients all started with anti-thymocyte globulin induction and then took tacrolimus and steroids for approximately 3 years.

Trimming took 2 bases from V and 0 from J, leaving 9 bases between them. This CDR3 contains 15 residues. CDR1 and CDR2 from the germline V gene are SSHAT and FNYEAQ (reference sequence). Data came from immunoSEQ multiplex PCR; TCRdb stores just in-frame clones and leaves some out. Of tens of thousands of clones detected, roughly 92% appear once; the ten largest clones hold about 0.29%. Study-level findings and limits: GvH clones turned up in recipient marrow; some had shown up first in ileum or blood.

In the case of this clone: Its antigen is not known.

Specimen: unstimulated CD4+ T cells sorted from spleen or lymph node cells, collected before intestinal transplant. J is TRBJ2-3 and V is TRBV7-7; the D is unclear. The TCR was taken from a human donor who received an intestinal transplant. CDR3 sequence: CASSLTAQSTDTQYF. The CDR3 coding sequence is TGTGCCAGCAGCTTAACGGCTCAAAGCACAGATACGCAGTATTTT.